Listed here are 27 T cell receptor beta chains from one sample, sequenced in a study of brain T cells in children with intractable seizures. Sequencing was performed with immunoSEQ multiplex PCR; in TCRdb, only in-frame clones are kept and a portion is missing. Counted here are some 64,000 clones, around 96% occurring once; the ten biggest clones make up around 0.4%. Sequencing used peripheral blood, obtained at surgery. The source is a boy in the first two years of life with focal cortical dysplasia and intractable seizures.

The V and J genes are TRBV9 and TRBJ1-2; D call uncertain. Germline values: CDR1 SGDLS, CDR2 YYNGEE. The length of the CDR3 is 12 residues. Trimming took 0 bases from V and 5 from J, leaving 5 bases between them. The CDR3 DNA is TGTGCCAGCAGCGTAGAAACGTATGGCTACACCTTC. As protein: CASSVETYGYTF.

The chain uses TRBV12-2 and TRBJ1-4. TRBV12-2 is an annotated pseudogene. The CDR3 runs to 16 residues. Here the CDR3 reads CASRPTSGGQDEKLFF. In DNA form, the CDR3 reads TGTGCAAGTCGCCCCACGAGCGGGGGGCAGGATGAAAAACTGTTTTTT.

V is TRBV4-1 and J is TRBJ1-4; a weak D match, TRBD1 (5 bases). Germline assignment: CDR1 MGHRA and CDR2 YSYEKL. The V and J ends lost 4 bases and 4 bases respectively, with 19 bases between them. The CDR3 extends over 17 amino acids. The DNA of the CDR3 is TGCGCCAGCAGCCCGTATCACCGGGGCCGACATAATGAAAAACTGTTTTTT. Translation: CASSPYHRGRHNEKLFF.

This chain joins TRBV10-2 and TRBJ2-3; D is perhaps TRBD1 or TRBD2 (5 bases each). Germline V gene data show CDR1 as WSHSY and CDR2 as SAAADI. The CDR3 is 19 amino acids. Trimming took 2 bases from V and 0 from J, leaving 21 bases between them. CDR3 region: CASSEPLRDLVLSTDTQYF. The CDR3 DNA follows: TGCGCCAGCAGTGAGCCGCTAAGGGACCTTGTTCTTAGCACAGATACGCAGTATTTT.

The chain uses TRBV19 and TRBJ1-2, with D uncertain. The CDR3 totals 18 residues. V lost 7 bases to trimming and J lost 4 bases, with 28 bases between them. The V gene's germline CDR1 is LNHDA and CDR2 SQIVND (reference sequence). The CDR3 sequence is CASTATPGGSGWLYGYTF. The DNA of the CDR3 is TGTGCCAGTACAGCTACCCCCGGTGGTAGTGGGTGGCTCTATGGCTACACCTTC.

This chain connects TRBV7-8 to TRBJ2-3; the match to TRBD1 covers 8 bases. The CDR3 runs to 17 residues. The germline CDR1 and CDR2 sequences are SGHVS and FQNEAQ. The junction had 10 bases not matched to a gene; V was cut back by 5 bases and J by 0 bases. CDR3 sequence reads: CASSRGQVTSSTDTQYF. The CDR3, as DNA: TGTGCCAGCAGCCGGGGACAGGTTACTTCTAGCACAGATACGCAGTATTTT.

This clone was counted once. CDR3 residues: CASSRTGGPRNQPQHF. In nucleotides, the CDR3 is TGCGCCAGCAGCCGGACAGGGGGCCCCCGCAATCAGCCCCAGCATTTT. V and J are TRBV4-1 and TRBJ1-5, with 11 positions matching TRBD1. Germline V gives CDR1 MGHRA, CDR2 YSYEKL. The CDR3 contains 16 residues. With V trimmed by 4 bases and J by 2 bases, 4 bases remained unmatched.

This clone was observed a single time. This chain connects TRBV21-1 to TRBJ2-5; the table's TRBD1 call for D was not verified on the DNA. TRBV21-1 represents a pseudogene. This CDR3 has 16 amino acids. CDR3 loop: CASSIRGQGFLETQYF. Written as DNA, the CDR3 is TGTGCCAGCAGCATACGGGGACAGGGATTTTTAGAGACCCAGTACTTC.

V usage is TRBV7-3 and J usage is TRBJ2-1; D unclear. This CDR3 spans 13 amino acids. V lost 5 bases and J 4 bases, leaving 9 bases between the germline ends. The V gene's germline CDR1 is SGHTA and CDR2 FQGTGA. CDR3 in DNA: TGTGCCAGCAGCGACTTTAGTTACAATGAGCAGTTCTTC. Protein product: CASSDFSYNEQFF. The full variable domain, its missing parts supplied by reference TRBV7-3 and TRBJ2-1, is GAGVSQTPSNKVTEKGKYVELRCDPISGHTALYWYRQSLGQGPEFLIYFQGTGAADDSGLPNDRFFAVRPEGSVSTLKIQRTERGDSAVYLCASSDFSYNEQFFGPGTRLTVL.

This chain joins TRBV6-5 and TRBJ2-5; possibly TRBD2 for D (5 bases). The CDR3 runs 13 residues. Trimming stripped 5 bases from V and 2 bases from J, with 9 bases between. Per the germline V gene, CDR1 is MNHEY and CDR2 is SVGAGI. Written as DNA, the CDR3 is TGTGCCAGCAGTATGGGAGTGCAAGAGACCCAGTACTTC. Amino acid sequence: CASSMGVQETQYF.

This clone appeared a single time. The chain links TRBV11-1 to TRBJ1-1; 8 bases line up with TRBD1. Germline CDR1 reads SGHAT; CDR2 reads FQDESV (reference sequence). The CDR3 has 13 amino acids. V trimming: 5 bases; J trimming: 7 bases; junction bases outside the gene matches: 6. This CDR3 is CASSLDREIEAFF. CDR3 nucleotides: TGTGCCAGCAGCCTGGACAGGGAGATTGAAGCTTTCTTT. Full variable domain (missing parts from reference TRBV11-1 and TRBJ1-1): EAEVAQSPRYKITEKSQAVAFWCDPISGHATLYWYRQILGQGPELLVQFQDESVVDDSQLPKDRFSAERLKGVDSTLKIQPAELGDSAMYLCASSLDREIEAFFGQGTRLTVV.

The chain uses TRBV3-1 (or the pseudogene TRBV3-2) and TRBJ2-2; D not resolved. The length of the CDR3 is 13 residues. Trimming took off 2 bases at V and 6 bases at J, with 7 bases between the two ends. CDR1 is LGHDT, CDR2 YNNKEL, per germline (reference sequence). CDR3 loop: CASSQWAAGELFF. As DNA, the CDR3 is TGTGCCAGCAGCCAATGGGCGGCCGGGGAGCTGTTTTTT.

V is TRBV19 and J is TRBJ2-4, with a tentative D call TRBD1 (6 bases). Germline values: CDR1 LNHDA, CDR2 SQIVND (reference sequence). This CDR3 contains 16 residues. V lost 5 bases to trimming and J lost 3 bases, with 17 bases between them. The CDR3 DNA is TGTGCCAGTAGTGTTACCAGGGGTTTCGGCAAAAACATTCAGTACTTC. It encodes CASSVTRGFGKNIQYF.

The rearrangement links TRBV18 to TRBJ2-1; the match to TRBD2 covers 14 bases. This CDR3 comprises 17 residues. Germline V gene lookup returns CDR1 KGHSH and CDR2 LQKENI. Trimming took 4 bases from V and 6 from J; bases not matched to a gene: 8. This chain's CDR3 is CASSRWTSGGWSNEQFF. CDR3 nucleotide sequence: TGTGCCAGCTCACGATGGACTAGCGGGGGGTGGAGCAATGAGCAGTTCTTC. The full variable domain, completed using reference TRBV18 and TRBJ2-1, is NAGVMQNPRHLVRRRGQEARLRCSPMKGHSHVYWYRQLPEEGLKFMVYLQKENIIDESGMPKERFSAEFPKEGPSILRIQQVVRGDSAAYFCASSRWTSGGWSNEQFFGPGTRLTVL.

V usage is TRBV19 and J usage is TRBJ2-2; 7 bases agree with TRBD2. The CDR3 covers 14 residues. CDR1 LNHDA and CDR2 SQIVND come from the germline V gene (reference sequence). Trimming took 7 bases from V and 6 from J; bases not matched to a gene: 8. The CDR3 DNA reads as TGTGCCAGTAAGGGGACTATAACACCCGGGGAGCTGTTTTTT. Translating gives CASKGTITPGELFF.

V is TRBV6-2 or TRBV6-3 and J is TRBJ2-5; D gene unclear. The V gene lost 5 bases and the J gene lost 5 bases, with 9 bases spanning the gap. The length of the CDR3 is 12 residues. Per the germline V gene, CDR1 is MNHEY and CDR2 is SVGEGT. CDR3 protein: CASSRLKETQYF. As DNA, the CDR3 is TGTGCCAGCAGTCGCCTAAAGGAGACCCAGTACTTC.

The chain recombines TRBV19 with TRBJ2-3; D possibly corresponds to TRBD1 (5 bases). V lost 1 base, J lost 0 bases, and 11 bases lay in between. Germline V lookup: CDR1 LNHDA, CDR2 SQIVND (reference sequence). The CDR3 totals 16 residues. CDR3 in DNA: TGTGCCAGTAGTATAGCAGGGATGAGGAGCACAGATACGCAGTATTTT. It specifies CASSIAGMRSTDTQYF.

The chain combines TRBV7-2 with TRBJ2-1, with 10 bases that match TRBD2. The length of the CDR3 is 15 residues. The V gene's germline CDR1 is SGHTA and CDR2 FQGNSA. V was clipped by 3 bases and J by 4 bases; unmatched bases: 3. CDR3 DNA sequence: TGTGCCAGCAGCTTCAGGGGACTAGCGTACAATGAGCAGTTCTTC. It yields the protein CASSFRGLAYNEQFF.

This clone has just one count. The rearrangement joins TRBV27 to TRBJ1-3; TRBD1 is a possible D gene (5 bases). CDR3 length: 16 residues. In germline, CDR1 is MNHEY, CDR2 SMNVEV (reference sequence). The ends were cut back, 7 bases at V and 2 bases at J, with 18 bases in the middle. The CDR3 region has the DNA TGTGCCAGCAAACCCGTCAGGGTGTGGGCTGGAAACACCATATATTTT. It codes for CASKPVRVWAGNTIYF.

Turning to this clone: Germline and junction disagree at one end, which may indicate a read error. The DNA of the CDR3 is TGCGCCAGCAGCTTGGCGGCGGGGGGCTACGATGAGCAGTTCTTC. This codes for CASSLAAGGYDEQFF. J is TRBJ2-1 and V is TRBV5-1; 8 nucleotides match TRBD2. Germline loops: CDR1 SGHRS, CDR2 YFSETQ. CDR3 size: 15 residues. Supplemented by reference TRBV5-1 and TRBJ2-1, the full variable domain reads KAGVTQTPRYLIKTRGQQVTLSCSPISGHRSVSWYQQTPGQGLQFLFEYFSETQRNKGNFPGRFSGRQFSNSRSEMNVSTLELGDSALYLCASSLAAGGYDEQFFGPGTRLTVL.

The rearrangement joins TRBV5-1 to TRBJ2-3; 9 nucleotides match TRBD2. The J segment lost 4 bases and the V segment lost 0 bases, leaving 6 bases of the junction unmatched. The germline CDR1 and CDR2 sequences are SGHRS and YFSETQ. This CDR3 is 16 amino acids long. The CDR3 here is CASSLDGSGGADTQYF. The CDR3 bases are TGCGCCAGCAGCTTGGATGGTAGCGGGGGAGCAGATACGCAGTATTTT. The variable domain in full, with the rest retrieved from reference TRBV5-1 and TRBJ2-3, is KAGVTQTPRYLIKTRGQQVTLSCSPISGHRSVSWYQQTPGQGLQFLFEYFSETQRNKGNFPGRFSGRQFSNSRSEMNVSTLELGDSALYLCASSLDGSGGADTQYFGPGTRLTVL.

This clone was seen only once. The chain uses TRBV27 and TRBJ1-2, with D possibly TRBD1 on 5 matching bases. CDR3 length: 13 amino acids. Trimming cost V 3 bases and J 8 bases, with 13 bases left between them. Germline CDR1 and CDR2: MNHEY and SMNVEV (reference sequence). CDR3 sequence (DNA): TGTGCCAGCAGTTTTGGGGGAGTTCAGGGCTACACCTTC. Encoded protein: CASSFGGVQGYTF.

This clone is a singleton in its sample. The DNA of the CDR3 is TGTGCCAGCAGCCAAGATGTGACTAGCGGGGGGGCTGGGGAGCAGTTCTTC. Its protein product is CASSQDVTSGGAGEQFF. The chain uses TRBV3-1 (or the pseudogene TRBV3-2) and TRBJ2-1, with 14 bases matching TRBD2. This CDR3 has 17 amino acids. Germline values: CDR1 LGHDT, CDR2 YNNKEL (reference sequence). V lost 0 bases and J lost 10; bases outside the gene matches: 8.

The chain is built from TRBV5-6 and TRBJ2-3, with D possibly being TRBD1 or TRBD2 (5 bases each). Trimming took 5 bases from V and 1 from J, leaving 17 bases between them. There are 16 residues in the CDR3. Germline-derived CDR1 and CDR2 are SGHDT and YYEEEE. The CDR3 loop is CASSRELGRGTDTQYF. As DNA, the CDR3 is TGTGCCAGCAGTCGAGAATTGGGGCGGGGCACAGATACGCAGTATTTT.

The genes are TRBV28 and TRBJ1-5; the D gene is possibly TRBD1 (5 bases). The germline gives CDR1 MDHEN, CDR2 SYDVKM. With 2 bases removed from V and 5 bases from J, the gap between germline ends came to 13 bases. The CDR3 extends over 15 amino acids. The CDR3 reads CASSLLTGRDQPQHF. The CDR3 DNA is TGTGCCAGCAGTTTACTCACCGGCAGGGATCAGCCCCAGCATTTT. Variable domain in full (rest from reference TRBV28 and TRBJ1-5): DVKVTQSSRYLVKRTGEKVFLECVQDMDHENMFWYRQDPGLGLRLIYFSYDVKMKEKGDIPEGYSVSREKKERFSLILESASTNQTSMYLCASSLLTGRDQPQHFGDGTRLSIL.

The chain has TRBV5-6 and TRBJ1-1; D gene unclear. CDR3 length: 14 amino acids. CDR1 and CDR2 (germline): SGHDT, YYEEEE. Between the trimmed V and J ends, which lost 0 bases and 9 bases, there was a span of 15 bases. In DNA, the CDR3 is TGTGCCAGCAGCTTGGAAGTTAGGGCACCCCAAGCTTTCTTT. Translating it yields CASSLEVRAPQAFF.

The chain combines TRBV28 with TRBJ2-1, with a possible D match to TRBD1 (5 bases). V was pared by 5 bases and J by 1 base, with 12 bases between. The CDR3 extends over 15 amino acids. The germline CDR1 and CDR2 sequences are MDHEN and SYDVKM. The CDR3, as DNA: TGTGCCAGCAGTCCCGACAGCCGGTCCTACAATGAGCAGTTCTTC. This sequence encodes CASSPDSRSYNEQFF. Supplemented by reference TRBV28 and TRBJ2-1, the full variable domain reads DVKVTQSSRYLVKRTGEKVFLECVQDMDHENMFWYRQDPGLGLRLIYFSYDVKMKEKGDIPEGYSVSREKKERFSLILESASTNQTSMYLCASSPDSRSYNEQFFGPGTRLTVL.